The 2 T cell receptor beta chains given below trace back to one sample, sequenced in a study of T cells in localized non-small cell lung cancer. Generated by immunoSEQ multiplex PCR, the TCRdb table keeps only in-frame clones and is missing some. The sample yields about 48,000 clones, roughly 80% seen once. The sequencing used peripheral blood, collected before any cancer treatment. The receptors originated from a man aged 35-75 years with stage I squamous cell lung carcinoma.

The chain links TRBV7-9 to TRBJ1-4; weak D call: TRBD1 (5 bases). Trimming removed 4 bases at V and 10 bases at J, with 13 bases between. There are 13 residues in the CDR3. CDR1 is SEHNR and CDR2 is FQNEAQ in the germline V gene (reference sequence). Here the CDR3 DNA reads TGTGCCAGCAGCTCCAACAGGCTTCCAAAACTGTTTTTT. Amino acid sequence: CASSSNRLPKLFF.

The chain carries TRBV19 and TRBJ2-7; 10 bases map to TRBD2. CDR3 length: 15 residues. The junction had 8 bases not matched to a gene; V was cut back by 5 bases and J by 4 bases. Per germline, CDR1 LNHDA and CDR2 SQIVND (reference sequence). The CDR3 coding sequence is TGTGCCAGTAGTCCTAGCGGGGGTAACGCGTACGAGCAGTACTTC. Its translation is CASSPSGGNAYEQYF.